This record covers a single T cell receptor (beta chain). Its antigen is not identified. Blood was sampled at baseline, cycle 4 day 1, and cycle 7 day 1. The table came from immunoSEQ multiplex PCR; TCRdb's copy has only in-frame clones and leaves some out. The repertoire holds some 100,000 clones, approximately 90% seen once, with under 0.65% in the top ten. This sample was taken from a study of OX40 agonist ivuxolimab in advanced cancers. Findings and limits, study-wide: Relatively little clonal expansion, among the lowest observed, appeared in partial responders at 0.1-3.0 mg/kg. The average count of expanded clones was higher among CD8+ T cells than among CD4+. Both CD4+ and CD8+ T cell populations in blood had undergone clonal expansion by week 6 at 0.1 to 3.0 mg/kg.

The CDR3 sequence is 16 residues long. Germline V gives CDR1 KGHSH, CDR2 LQKENI. Trimming cost V 6 bases and J 2 bases, with 20 bases left between them. The genes are TRBV18 and TRBJ2-7; D remains unclear. The sequenced sample was CD4+ or CD8+ T cells sorted from blood, obtained in a trial of the OX40 agonist ivuxolimab. The origin of this receptor is an adult with an advanced solid tumor such as melanoma, head and neck, liver or kidney cancer. CDR3 region: CASSHGLGISTYEQYF. Here the CDR3 DNA reads TGTGCCAGCTCTCACGGGCTCGGAATAAGCACCTACGAGCAGTACTTC.